One sample yielded the 8 T cell receptor beta chains listed below, sequenced in a study of cytomegalovirus exposure and HLA in healthy donors. Primers included in the PCR were 60 Vbeta and 13 Jbeta primers. The data were produced by immunoSEQ multiplex PCR, yet TCRdb's version contains in-frame clones alone and is incomplete. The sample has about 110,000 clones, about 72% seen once. Sequencing was done on a sample of PBMCs. These receptors were collected from a man aged 18 to 35 in good health and CMV-seronegative.

The chain combines TRBV28 with TRBJ2-7; a possible D gene is TRBD1 (5 bases). The germline V and J ends were trimmed by 7 bases and 0 bases, with 13 bases remaining between them. Germline values: CDR1 MDHEN, CDR2 SYDVKM. The CDR3 loop spans 14 amino acids. The CDR3: CASIAGLSSYEQYF. CDR3 DNA: TGTGCCAGCATAGCAGGGTTAAGCTCCTACGAGCAGTACTTC.

This chain connects TRBV27 to TRBJ2-2, with D unresolved. Looked up from germline, CDR1 is MNHEY and CDR2 is SMNVEV (reference sequence). The length of the CDR3 is 14 residues. V lost 3 bases and J 4 bases, leaving 9 bases between the germline ends. The CDR3 loop reads CASSFWPITGELFF. The CDR3 coding sequence is TGTGCCAGCAGTTTCTGGCCGATCACCGGGGAGCTGTTTTTT.

The chain has TRBV5-4 and TRBJ2-7; TRBD1 is a possible D gene (6 bases). This CDR3 spans 14 amino acids. Trimming removed 2 bases from V and 3 bases from J, with 12 bases in between. CDR1 SGHNT and CDR2 YYREEE come from the germline V gene (reference sequence). Written as DNA, the CDR3 is TGTGCCAGCAGCTTTGGCAGGGGCAACTACGAGCAGTACTTC. The encoded protein is CASSFGRGNYEQYF.

The chain couples TRBV10-3 to TRBJ1-2, with TRBD1 matching 10 bases. This CDR3 has 16 residues. Germline trimming cut 4 bases from V and 8 bases from J; bases unmatched to any gene: 13. CDR1 is ENHRY, CDR2 SYGVKD, per germline. The CDR3 DNA is TGTGCCATCAGTGGACAGGGGGCGTTGGACCCGGAGGGCTACACCTTC. Protein: CAISGQGALDPEGYTF.

This chain links TRBV5-6 with TRBJ2-3; the D gene is possibly TRBD1 (6 bases). The V gene's germline CDR1 is SGHDT and CDR2 YYEEEE. Trimming shortened V by 4 bases and J by 14 bases, and 17 bases separated the two germline ends. The CDR3 consists of 12 residues. In nucleotides, the CDR3 is TGTGCCAGCAGCCTAACCGCCAGGGGTTCGTATTTT. Protein sequence: CASSLTARGSYF.

The V gene is TRBV7-6, the J gene TRBJ2-2, with D perhaps matching TRBD1 (5 bases). Between the trimmed V and J ends, which lost 1 base and 5 bases, there was a span of 11 bases. The CDR3 spans 15 residues. Per germline, CDR1 SGHVS and CDR2 FNYEAQ. In nucleotides, the CDR3 is TGTGCCAGCAGCTTAGAGGGGCGGCGTACCGGGGAGCTGTTTTTT. This sequence encodes CASSLEGRRTGELFF.

The chain couples TRBV6-5 to TRBJ2-3; a weak D match, TRBD1 (5 bases). CDR1 is MNHEY and CDR2 is SVGAGI in the germline V gene. The CDR3 covers 13 residues. The V end was cut by 8 bases, the J end by 8 bases, with 17 bases between. CDR3 DNA: TGTGCCAGCCGGAAGCCTGGGGCCCCTACGCAGTATTTT. Translation gives CASRKPGAPTQYF.

The chain is built from TRBV6-5 and TRBJ2-1; D is possibly TRBD2 (7 bases). The germline CDR1 and CDR2 sequences are MNHEY and SVGAGI. Trimming shortened V by 11 bases and J by 6 bases, and 17 bases separated the two germline ends. The CDR3 extends over 13 amino acids. CDR3 in DNA: TGTGCCTCCCAAGGGGGGGGGTCCAATGAGCAGTTCTTC. Its translation: CASQGGGSNEQFF.